This TCR beta chain was captured in a study of response to subunit inactivated influenza vaccine. Study-level findings and limits: Seasonal influenza vaccination, on each occasion, was suggested by the authors to recruit few new T cells.

Points on this clonotype: Its specificity is not known.

This CDR3 region has 12 residues. Per the germline V gene, CDR1 is MNHEY and CDR2 is SVGAGI. Trimming removed 2 bases from V and 6 bases from J, with 7 bases in between. TCRdb reanalysed the RT-PCR reads using MiXCR and keeps one entry per CDR3 protein. The sample has a few hundred thousand distinct CDR3 sequences, about 10% seen once. This TCR was sampled from a man aged 45-65 years who received an inactivated influenza vaccine. V usage is TRBV6-5 and J usage is TRBJ1-2; a possible D gene is TRBD1 (5 bases). The sequenced sample was PBMCs from blood, obtained roughly 48 days after vaccination. CDR3 residues: CASSYQGDGYTF. In DNA form, the CDR3 reads TGTGCCAGCAGTTACCAAGGGGATGGCTACACCTTC.